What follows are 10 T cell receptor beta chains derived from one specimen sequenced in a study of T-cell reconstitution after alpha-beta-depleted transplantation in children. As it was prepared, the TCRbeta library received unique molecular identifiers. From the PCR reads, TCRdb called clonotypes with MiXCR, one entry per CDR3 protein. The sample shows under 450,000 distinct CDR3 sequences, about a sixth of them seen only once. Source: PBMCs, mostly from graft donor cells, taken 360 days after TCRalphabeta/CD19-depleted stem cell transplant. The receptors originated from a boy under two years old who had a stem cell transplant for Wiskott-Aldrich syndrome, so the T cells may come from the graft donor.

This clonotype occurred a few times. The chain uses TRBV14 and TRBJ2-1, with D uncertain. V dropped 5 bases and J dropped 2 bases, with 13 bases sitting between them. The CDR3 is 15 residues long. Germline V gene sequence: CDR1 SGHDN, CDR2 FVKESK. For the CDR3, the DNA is TGTGCCAGCAGCTTAGGCGCCACAGCCTACAATGAGCAGTTCTTC. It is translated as CASSLGATAYNEQFF.

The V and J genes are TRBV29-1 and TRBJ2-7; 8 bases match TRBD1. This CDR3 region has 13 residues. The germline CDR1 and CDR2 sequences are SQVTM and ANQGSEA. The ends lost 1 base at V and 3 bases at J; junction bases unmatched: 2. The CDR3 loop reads CSVEVGTGYEQYF. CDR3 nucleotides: TGCAGCGTTGAAGTTGGGACAGGCTACGAGCAGTACTTC.

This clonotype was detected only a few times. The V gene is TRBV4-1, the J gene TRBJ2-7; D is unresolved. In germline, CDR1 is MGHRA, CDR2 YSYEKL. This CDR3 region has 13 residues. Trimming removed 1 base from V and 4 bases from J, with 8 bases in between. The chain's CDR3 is CASSQGVTYEQYF. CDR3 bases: TGCGCCAGCAGCCAAGGAGTGACTTACGAGCAGTACTTC.

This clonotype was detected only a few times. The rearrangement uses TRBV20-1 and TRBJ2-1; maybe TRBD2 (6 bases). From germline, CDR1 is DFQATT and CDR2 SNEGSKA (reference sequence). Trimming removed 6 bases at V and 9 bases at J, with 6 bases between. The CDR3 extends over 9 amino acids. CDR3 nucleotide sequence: TGCAGTGCCGGGGGTGAGCAGTTCTTC. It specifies CSAGGEQFF.

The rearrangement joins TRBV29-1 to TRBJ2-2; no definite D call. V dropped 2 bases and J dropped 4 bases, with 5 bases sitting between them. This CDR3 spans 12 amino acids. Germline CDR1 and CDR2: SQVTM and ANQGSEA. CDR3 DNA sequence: TGCAGCGTTGAATTAGTCACCGGGGAGCTGTTTTTT. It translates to CSVELVTGELFF.

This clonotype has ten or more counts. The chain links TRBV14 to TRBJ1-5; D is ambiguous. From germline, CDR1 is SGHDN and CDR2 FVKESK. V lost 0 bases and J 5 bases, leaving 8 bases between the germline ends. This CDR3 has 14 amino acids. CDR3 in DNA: TGTGCCAGCAGCCAAGATCTTGACCATCAGCCCCAGCATTTT. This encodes CASSQDLDHQPQHF.

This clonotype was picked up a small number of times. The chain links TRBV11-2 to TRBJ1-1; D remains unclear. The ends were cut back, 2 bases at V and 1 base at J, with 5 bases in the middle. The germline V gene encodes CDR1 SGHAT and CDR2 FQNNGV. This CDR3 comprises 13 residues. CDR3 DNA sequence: TGTGCCAGCAGCTTAAAAGCGAACACTGAAGCTTTCTTT. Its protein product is CASSLKANTEAFF.

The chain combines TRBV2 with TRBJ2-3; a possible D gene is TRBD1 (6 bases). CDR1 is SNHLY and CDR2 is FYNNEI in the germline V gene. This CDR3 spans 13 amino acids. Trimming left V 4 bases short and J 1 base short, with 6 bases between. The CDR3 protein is CASSAGGTDTQYF. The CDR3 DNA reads TGTGCCAGCAGTGCAGGGGGCACAGATACGCAGTATTTT. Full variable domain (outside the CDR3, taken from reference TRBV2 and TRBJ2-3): EPEVTQTPSHQVTQMGQEVILRCVPISNHLYFYWYRQILGQKVEFLVSFYNNEISEKSEIFDDQFSVERPDGSNFTLKIRSTKLEDSAMYFCASSAGGTDTQYFGPGTRLTVL.

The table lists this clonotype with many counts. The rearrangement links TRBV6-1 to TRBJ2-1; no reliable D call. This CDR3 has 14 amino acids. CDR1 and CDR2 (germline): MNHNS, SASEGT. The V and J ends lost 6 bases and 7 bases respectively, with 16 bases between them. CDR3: CASRDPRTLNEQFF. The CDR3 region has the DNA TGTGCCAGCAGAGACCCCAGAACTTTGAATGAGCAGTTCTTC.

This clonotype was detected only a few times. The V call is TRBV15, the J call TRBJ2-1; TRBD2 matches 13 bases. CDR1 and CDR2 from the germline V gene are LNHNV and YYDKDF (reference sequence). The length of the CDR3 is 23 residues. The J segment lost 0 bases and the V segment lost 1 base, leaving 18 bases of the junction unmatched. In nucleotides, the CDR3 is TGTGCCACCAGCAGAGTCCACGGACTAGCGGGAGCGGATTTAGTGAGCTCCTACAATGAGCAGTTCTTC. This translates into CATSRVHGLAGADLVSSYNEQFF.